One and the same sample provided the 29 T cell receptor beta chains below, sequenced in a study of T cells of healthy individuals. Using its own MiXCR run on the 5' RACE reads, TCRdb lists one record per CDR3 protein. The table has 90,000 to 100,000 distinct CDR3 sequences, roughly a sixth seen once. These receptors were collected from a human donor in good health.

This clonotype has just a few counts. The chain has TRBV20-1 and TRBJ2-7, with TRBD2 identical over 10 bases. With 5 bases clipped from V and 3 bases from J, the junction kept 4 bases outside the gene matches. Germline V CDR1 and CDR2: DFQATT, SNEGSKA (reference sequence). CDR3 length equals 13 residues. CDR3 DNA: TGCAGTGCTGGGACTAGCGCATTCTACGAGCAGTACTTC. Its protein product is CSAGTSAFYEQYF.

This clonotype occurred many times. This chain links TRBV10-3 with TRBJ1-4, with a weak D call TRBD1 (5 bases). The germline V and J ends were trimmed by 0 bases and 8 bases, with 19 bases remaining between them. Germline V gene lookup returns CDR1 ENHRY and CDR2 SYGVKD. CDR3 length: 17 amino acids. The DNA of the CDR3 is TGTGCCATCAGTGAGTCGGGACGAAGGATTGTGGACGAAAAACTGTTTTTT. It translates to CAISESGRRIVDEKLFF.

The chain links TRBV5-5 to TRBJ1-3; tentatively, D is TRBD1 (6 bases). Germline V gene data show CDR1 as SGHKS and CDR2 as YYEKEE (reference sequence). The CDR3 sequence is 18 residues long. Trimming shortened V by 6 bases and J by 0 bases, and 22 bases separated the two germline ends. The CDR3 DNA reads TGTGCCAGCATCAATCAACTCTCCCCACAGGGCTCTGGAAACACCATATATTTT. Protein: CASINQLSPQGSGNTIYF.

The sample holds many counts of this clonotype. J is TRBJ2-7 and V is TRBV5-1, with 7 bases matching TRBD1. CDR1 SGHRS and CDR2 YFSETQ come from the germline V gene. The CDR3 extends over 14 amino acids. J gave up 6 bases and V 2 bases, and 8 bases lay outside the gene matches. The CDR3 bases are TGCGCCAGCAGCTTCGACAGGGCAGGGTCCGAGCAGTACTTC. This encodes CASSFDRAGSEQYF.

The genes are TRBV5-1 and TRBJ2-7; 8 nucleotides line up with TRBD2. CDR1 and CDR2 (germline): SGHRS, YFSETQ. The CDR3 has 15 residues. V shed 3 bases, J shed 5 bases, and the junction held 10 bases outside the gene matches. CDR3 sequence: CASSSGLTSGDEQYF. CDR3 nucleotides: TGCGCCAGCAGCTCCGGCCTCACTAGCGGAGACGAGCAGTACTTC.

In this sample, this clonotype turned up many times. The rearrangement links TRBV2 to TRBJ2-7, with no clear D. The CDR3 contains 11 residues. Trimming removed 5 bases from V and 2 bases from J, with 4 bases in between. CDR1 and CDR2 from the germline V gene are SNHLY and FYNNEI. CDR3 DNA sequence: TGTGCCAGCAGTACCGCCTACGAGCAGTACTTC. This gives the protein CASSTAYEQYF.

V and J are TRBV4-1 and TRBJ2-7, with D uncertain. The V gene's germline CDR1 is MGHRA and CDR2 YSYEKL. The CDR3 contains 16 residues. V was trimmed by 4 bases and J by 0 bases, leaving 16 bases between them. The CDR3 spells CASSRGLLFPSYEQYF. For the CDR3, the DNA is TGCGCCAGCAGCCGAGGCCTACTATTCCCCTCCTACGAGCAGTACTTC.

V and J are TRBV9 and TRBJ1-6, with TRBD1 matching over 10 bases. The CDR3 is made up of 15 amino acids. Germline V lookup: CDR1 SGDLS, CDR2 YYNGEE. The V segment lost 4 bases and the J segment 9 bases; nucleotides outside the gene matches: 7. The chain's CDR3 is CASSPRQGASSPLHF. The CDR3 DNA follows: TGTGCCAGCAGCCCAAGACAGGGGGCGAGTTCACCCCTCCACTTT. Full variable domain (rest looked up from reference TRBV9 and TRBJ1-6): DSGVTQTPKHLITATGQRVTLRCSPRSGDLSVYWYQQSLDQGLQFLIQYYNGEERAKGNILERFSAQQFPDLHSELNLSSLELGDSALYFCASSPRQGASSPLHFGNGTRLTVT.

This chain uses TRBV7-9 with TRBJ1-2, with D maybe TRBD1 (5 bases). The V gene's germline CDR1 is SEHNR and CDR2 FQNEAQ (reference sequence). The CDR3 spans 17 residues. Between the trimmed V and J ends, which lost 3 bases and 2 bases, there was a span of 19 bases. CDR3 residues: CASSFGGYKGFNYGYTF. The CDR3, as DNA: TGTGCCAGCAGCTTTGGGGGTTACAAGGGATTCAACTATGGCTACACCTTC.

This clonotype has just a few counts. The rearrangement links TRBV7-2 to TRBJ2-2, with TRBD2 identical over 14 bases. Trimming at V came to 4 bases and at J to 7 bases, leaving 8 bases not matched to a gene. The germline V gene has CDR1 SGHTA and CDR2 FQGNSA. The CDR3 consists of 17 residues. CDR3: CASSSRTSGRIFGELFF. The CDR3 DNA follows: TGTGCCAGCAGCTCACGGACTAGCGGGAGGATTTTCGGGGAGCTGTTTTTT.

This clonotype was counted at least ten times. This chain connects TRBV3-2 to TRBJ1-5; the tabulated D call, TRBD1, remains unverified against the DNA. TRBV3-2 is recorded as a pseudogene. The CDR3 is 15 amino acids. The CDR3 loop reads CASSPRQVPCQPQHF. The CDR3 coding sequence is TGTGCCAGCAGCCCTAGACAGGTTCCGTGTCAGCCCCAGCATTTT.

At least ten counts were recorded for this clonotype. As DNA, the CDR3 is TGCGCCAGCAGCCAAGGGTTGGCAGGGGGAGATCAGCCCCAGCATTTT. This encodes CASSQGLAGGDQPQHF. This sequence joins TRBV4-1 and TRBJ1-5, with 7 bases identical to TRBD1. The CDR3 has 16 amino acids. V was pared by 1 base and J by 5 bases, with 8 bases of the junction left unmatched. Germline V gene lookup returns CDR1 MGHRA and CDR2 YSYEKL.

This clonotype was seen a handful of times. The chain combines TRBV7-3 with TRBJ2-4; TRBD2 matches at 7 bases. In germline, CDR1 is SGHTA, CDR2 FQGTGA. The CDR3 totals 13 residues. The J segment lost 2 bases and the V segment lost 8 bases, leaving 3 bases of the junction unmatched. CDR3 sequence reads: CASRAGTKNIQYF. The CDR3 DNA sequence: TGTGCCAGCCGAGCGGGAACCAAAAACATTCAGTACTTC.

This clonotype came up many times. The chain employs TRBV7-2 and TRBJ1-5, with TRBD1 identical over 7 bases. Germline V gives CDR1 SGHTA, CDR2 FQGNSA. Trimming at V came to 0 bases and at J to 2 bases, leaving 10 bases not matched to a gene. This CDR3 region has 18 residues. This CDR3 is CASSLALGRGRGNQPQHF. The CDR3 coding sequence is TGTGCCAGCAGCTTAGCGCTAGGCAGGGGGAGGGGCAATCAGCCCCAGCATTTT.

V is TRBV9 and J is TRBJ1-2; no clear D gene. The CDR3 length is 17 residues. Germline CDR1 reads SGDLS; CDR2 reads YYNGEE. V was trimmed by 4 bases and J by 0 bases, leaving 19 bases between them. The chain's CDR3 is CASSPPEVQVANYGYTF. The CDR3 DNA sequence: TGTGCCAGCAGCCCCCCGGAGGTCCAAGTAGCTAACTATGGCTACACCTTC.

The V call is TRBV20-1, the J call TRBJ1-1, with TRBD1 matching over 9 bases. V lost 2 bases to trimming and J lost 9 bases; unmatched junction nucleotides: 16. Per the germline V gene, CDR1 is DFQATT and CDR2 is SNEGSKA (reference sequence). The CDR3 has 16 residues. The CDR3 loop is CSARPATGGDLNKAFF. The CDR3 coding sequence is TGCAGTGCTAGACCAGCGACAGGGGGGGATTTAAACAAAGCTTTCTTT.

The genes are TRBV19 and TRBJ1-2, with D tentatively TRBD1 (5 bases). V was cut by 3 bases and J by 3 bases, with 11 bases left in between. This CDR3 comprises 14 residues. Per the germline V gene, CDR1 is LNHDA and CDR2 is SQIVND (reference sequence). The CDR3 protein is CASSIGTSDYGYTF. In nucleotides, the CDR3 is TGTGCCAGTAGTATTGGGACGTCAGACTATGGCTACACCTTC.

This clonotype has ten or more counts. This chain connects TRBV3-2 to TRBJ2-2; the D segment call TRBD1 is taken from the table without a DNA check. TRBV3-2 is noted as a pseudogene. This CDR3 contains 19 residues. The CDR3 DNA is TGTGCCAGCAGCCAAGATGTACTCGGCAGCAGGGTGGGCACCGGGGAGCTGTTTTTT. This translates into CASSQDVLGSRVGTGELFF.

The CDR3 is CASSYTTGGLSVPLEAFF. CDR3 nucleotide sequence: TGTGCCAGCAGTTACACGACAGGGGGCCTGTCGGTACCGCTTGAAGCTTTCTTT. The chain combines TRBV6-6 with TRBJ1-1, with 10 nucleotides matching TRBD1. Germline CDR1 reads MNHNY; CDR2 reads SVGAGI (reference sequence). V shed 2 bases and J 7 bases; nucleotides not matched to a gene: 16. The CDR3 spans 18 residues.

This clonotype was picked up a small number of times. The chain is built from TRBV20-1 and TRBJ2-3, with D maybe TRBD2 (6 bases). Germline loops: CDR1 DFQATT, CDR2 SNEGSKA (reference sequence). The CDR3 is 13 residues long. V shed 3 bases and J shed 6 bases, with 13 bases lying between them. Here the CDR3 reads CSARRERGDTQYF. The CDR3 nucleotides are TGCAGTGCTAGGAGGGAACGGGGGGATACGCAGTATTTT.

As concerns this clonotype: This may stem from a read error, because a much larger clone lies one nucleotide away. The conserved phenylalanine or tryptophan normally closing the CDR3 is absent here, so this likely arose from a read error. The V and J genes are TRBV4-3 and TRBJ2-7; D is uncertain. Per the germline V gene, CDR1 is LGHNA and CDR2 is YSLEER. The CDR3 length is 12 residues. Trimming took 1 base from V and 6 from J, leaving 7 bases between them. CDR3 nucleotide sequence: TGCGCCAGCAGCCAAGGTATCGGCGAGCAGTACCTC. Amino acid sequence: CASSQGIGEQYL.

The V and J genes are TRBV20-1 and TRBJ1-5, with D perhaps matching TRBD1 (5 bases). Germline CDR1 and CDR2: DFQATT and SNEGSKA (reference sequence). The CDR3 spans 14 residues. V lost 0 bases, J lost 9 bases, and 15 bases lay in between. The CDR3 nucleotides are TGCAGTGCTAGAGATTCCCAGGGAAGGGGGCCCCAGCATTTT. Translating gives CSARDSQGRGPQHF.

This clonotype was observed at least ten times. The gene calls are TRBV19 and TRBJ2-1, with D unresolved. Looked up from germline, CDR1 is LNHDA and CDR2 is SQIVND (reference sequence). The CDR3 extends over 14 amino acids. V was pared by 6 bases and J by 10 bases, with 19 bases between. CDR3 in amino acids: CASSPTVAVGEQFF. DNA of the CDR3: TGTGCCAGTAGCCCCACGGTGGCTGTCGGCGAGCAGTTCTTC.

V usage is TRBV11-1 and J usage is TRBJ1-1; no reliable D call. V lost 3 bases and J 1 base, leaving 12 bases between the germline ends. There are 15 residues in the CDR3. Germline lookup yields CDR1 SGHAT and CDR2 FQDESV (reference sequence). This CDR3 is CASSFRTAGNTEAFF. The DNA for the CDR3 is TGTGCCAGCAGCTTCCGGACGGCCGGGAACACTGAAGCTTTCTTT.

Concerning this clonotype itself: The conserved closing phenylalanine or tryptophan is absent in this CDR3, likely reflecting a read error. The chain combines TRBV12-3 or TRBV12-4 with TRBJ2-1; TRBD2 is a possible D gene (6 bases). The CDR3 totals 15 residues. Between the trimmed V and J ends, which lost 8 bases and 5 bases, there was a span of 19 bases. The CDR3 reads CASRALAGLNNEQFL. In DNA form, the CDR3 reads TGTGCCAGCCGCGCCCTGGCGGGGCTTAACAATGAGCAGTTCCTC.

The chain joins TRBV20-1 to TRBJ1-1; 9 nucleotides line up with TRBD1. After removal of 6 bases from V and 6 bases from J, the junction contained 11 bases not matched to a gene. The germline CDR1 and CDR2 sequences are DFQATT and SNEGSKA (reference sequence). The CDR3 is made up of 14 amino acids. The CDR3 region has the DNA TGCAGTGCAAGACCGGGACAGGGATTACCTGAAGCTTTCTTT. This codes for CSARPGQGLPEAFF.

This clonotype has a handful of counts. The chain links TRBV20-1 to TRBJ2-3, with D perhaps being TRBD1 or TRBD2 (5 bases each). Germline lookup yields CDR1 DFQATT and CDR2 SNEGSKA (reference sequence). The CDR3 contains 15 residues. Trimming removed 4 bases at V and 1 base at J, with 15 bases between. The CDR3 spells CSANGVRDRTDTQYF. The CDR3 nucleotides are TGCAGTGCTAATGGGGTGAGGGACCGCACAGATACGCAGTATTTT.

This clonotype appeared a few times. V and J are TRBV20-1 and TRBJ2-7; no clear D gene. V was pared by 2 bases and J by 2 bases, with 16 bases between. Per germline, CDR1 DFQATT and CDR2 SNEGSKA (reference sequence). This CDR3 has 15 amino acids. The DNA for the CDR3 is TGCAGTGCTAGATCCAACCCCGGTCCGACCTACGAGCAGTACTTC. It specifies CSARSNPGPTYEQYF.

This clonotype was recorded many times. The V gene is TRBV28, the J gene TRBJ1-1; D gene ambiguous. This CDR3 contains 12 residues. V was clipped by 2 bases and J by 6 bases, with 7 bases between them. The V gene's germline CDR1 is MDHEN and CDR2 SYDVKM. Here the CDR3 reads CASSLNNAEAFF. CDR3 in DNA: TGTGCCAGCAGTTTAAATAACGCTGAAGCTTTCTTT.